This TCR beta chain was observed in a study of blood T cells in healthy people across ages. Overall study results and limits: It was not possible, with unsorted PBMCs, to conclusively compare naive and antigen-experienced cells.

The CDR3 totals 15 residues. The germline gives CDR1 PRHDT, CDR2 FYEKMQ (reference sequence). With 4 bases clipped from V and 5 bases from J, the junction kept 4 bases outside the gene matches. Sample-barcoded 5' priming and a J-beta primer mix drove a second PCR of 7 to 11 cycles. Each cDNA was tagged by a template-switch adaptor containing 12 random nucleotides. The yield of each sample was at least 3 million CDR3-containing paired-end reads. TCRdb independently ran MiXCR on the 5' RACE reads; one entry per CDR3 protein. Seen here are roughly 1,300,000 distinct CDR3 sequences, roughly 64% observed once, and the top ten hold 5.5% to 8%. The study isolated at least 6.5 million PBMCs from each sample. This clonotype was detected a few times. No antigen is known for it.

The source of this sequence is a man younger than 35 in good health. The sample was blood. The J gene is TRBJ2-5, the V gene TRBV13, with 13 bases lining up with TRBD2. The chain's CDR3 is CASSSRTSGSETQYF. CDR3 bases: TGTGCCAGCAGCTCTAGGACTAGCGGGAGTGAGACCCAGTACTTC.